This record looks at one TCR beta chain sequence and its context. The antigen is undetermined. PCR primers comprised 60 Vbeta and 13 Jbeta primers. In the authors' workflow: The authors later counted about 80 million unique TCR beta chains, 9 million to 14 million of them shared. Sequencing used immunoSEQ multiplex PCR; TCRdb keeps in-frame clones, though not all of them. V and J calls and clone size are given by that table; D and trimming were obtained from the DNA. The sample records some 98,000 clones, over 80% being singletons. V lost 1 base, J lost 4 bases, and 13 bases lay in between. This CDR3 region has 16 residues. Germline V gives CDR1 LNHDA, CDR2 SQIVND (reference sequence). This record comes from a study of cytomegalovirus exposure and HLA in healthy donors. Study results and limitations: The authors excluded some V segments, including TRBV6-2 and TRBV6-3, as indistinguishable. A later analysis found common viral pathogens apparently linked to several of the most significant clusters. The classifier reportedly diagnosed cytomegalovirus status with high sensitivity and specificity.

This rearrangement joins TRBV19 to TRBJ2-2; D is uncertain. The sample taken for sequencing was PBMCs. The TCR comes from a female donor in good health and CMV-seropositive. This CDR3 reads CASSIATAMGTGELFF. The CDR3 bases are TGTGCCAGTAGTATAGCGACTGCCATGGGCACCGGGGAGCTGTTTTTT. Using reference TRBV19 and TRBJ2-2 for the parts outside the CDR3, the full variable domain is DGGITQSPKYLFRKEGQNVTLSCEQNLNHDAMYWYRQDPGQGLRLIYYSQIVNDFQKGDIAEGYSVSREKKESFPLTVTSAQKNPTAFYLCASSIATAMGTGELFFGEGSRLTVL.